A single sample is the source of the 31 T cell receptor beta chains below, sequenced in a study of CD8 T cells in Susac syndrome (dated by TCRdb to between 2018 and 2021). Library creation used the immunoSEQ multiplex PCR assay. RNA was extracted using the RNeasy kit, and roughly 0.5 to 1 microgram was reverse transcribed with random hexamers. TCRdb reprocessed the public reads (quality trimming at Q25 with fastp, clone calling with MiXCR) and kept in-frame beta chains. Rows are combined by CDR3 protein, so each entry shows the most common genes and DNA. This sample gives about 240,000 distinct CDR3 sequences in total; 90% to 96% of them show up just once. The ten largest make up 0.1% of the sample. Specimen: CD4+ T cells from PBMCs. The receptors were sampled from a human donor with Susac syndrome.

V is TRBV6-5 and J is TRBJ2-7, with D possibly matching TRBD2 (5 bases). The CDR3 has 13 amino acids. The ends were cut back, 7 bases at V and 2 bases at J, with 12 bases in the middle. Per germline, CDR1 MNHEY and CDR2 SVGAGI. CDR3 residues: CASISTSPYEQYF. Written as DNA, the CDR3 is TGTGCCAGCATCAGCACTAGTCCCTACGAGCAGTACTTC.

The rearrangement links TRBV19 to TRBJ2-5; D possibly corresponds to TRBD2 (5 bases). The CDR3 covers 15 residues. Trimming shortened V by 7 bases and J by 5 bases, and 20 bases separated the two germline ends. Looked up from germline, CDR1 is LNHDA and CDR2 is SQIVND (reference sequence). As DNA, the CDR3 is TGTGCCAGTAATGGGTTTGGCGGGTCCTGGGAGACCCAGTACTTC. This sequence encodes CASNGFGGSWETQYF.

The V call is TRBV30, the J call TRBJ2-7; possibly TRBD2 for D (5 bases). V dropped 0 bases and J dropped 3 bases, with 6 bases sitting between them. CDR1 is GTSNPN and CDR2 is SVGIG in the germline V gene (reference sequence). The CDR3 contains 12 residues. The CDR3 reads CAWSVEVYEQYF. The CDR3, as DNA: TGTGCCTGGAGTGTGGAGGTCTACGAGCAGTACTTC.

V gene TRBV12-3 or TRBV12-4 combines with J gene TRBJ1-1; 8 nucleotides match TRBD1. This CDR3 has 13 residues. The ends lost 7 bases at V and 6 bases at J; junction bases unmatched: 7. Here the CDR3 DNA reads TGTGCCAGCACGGGGACAGGTCTTGCTGAAGCTTTCTTT. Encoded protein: CASTGTGLAEAFF.

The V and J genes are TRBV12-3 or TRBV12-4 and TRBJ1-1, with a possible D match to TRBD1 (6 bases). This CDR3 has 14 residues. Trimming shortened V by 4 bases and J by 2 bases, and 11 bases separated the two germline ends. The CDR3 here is CASSSRQANTEAFF. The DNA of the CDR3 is TGTGCCAGCAGTTCCCGACAGGCCAACACTGAAGCTTTCTTT.

CDR3 amino acids: CASSGLQRGESTDTQYF. DNA of the CDR3: TGTGCCAGCAGCGGATTACAGCGGGGGGAGAGCACAGATACGCAGTATTTT. V is TRBV2 and J is TRBJ2-3, with 9 bases fitting TRBD2. The V segment lost 6 bases and the J segment 0 bases; nucleotides outside the gene matches: 10. From germline, CDR1 is SNHLY and CDR2 FYNNEI. The CDR3 loop spans 17 amino acids.

CDR3 region: CASSERQGGYTF. The DNA of the CDR3 is TGTGCCAGCAGTGAAAGACAGGGTGGCTACACCTTC. The V and J genes are TRBV2 and TRBJ1-2; 7 bases line up with TRBD1. The CDR3 runs 12 residues. Trimming at V came to 2 bases and at J to 7 bases, leaving 1 base not matched to a gene. Germline CDR1 and CDR2: SNHLY and FYNNEI.

The CDR3 spells CASSLSGGGPDTQYF. For the CDR3, the DNA is TGTGCCAGCAGTTTATCAGGAGGGGGTCCAGATACGCAGTATTTT. The gene calls are TRBV27 and TRBJ2-3; D possibly uses TRBD1 or TRBD2 (6 bases each). Germline CDR1 is MNHEY and CDR2 is SMNVEV (reference sequence). The CDR3 has 15 amino acids. Trimming shortened V by 0 bases and J by 4 bases, and 11 bases separated the two germline ends.

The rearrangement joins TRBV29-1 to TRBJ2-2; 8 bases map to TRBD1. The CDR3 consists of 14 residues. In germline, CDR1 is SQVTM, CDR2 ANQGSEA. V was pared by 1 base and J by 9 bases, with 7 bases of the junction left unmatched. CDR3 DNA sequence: TGCAGCGTTGAAGGACAGGGGAAACGGAGGGAGCTGTTTTTT. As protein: CSVEGQGKRRELFF.

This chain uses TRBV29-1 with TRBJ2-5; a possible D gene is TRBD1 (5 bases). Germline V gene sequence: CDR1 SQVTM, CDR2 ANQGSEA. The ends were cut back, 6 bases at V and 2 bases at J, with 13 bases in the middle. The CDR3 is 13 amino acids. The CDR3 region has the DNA TGCAGCGTGGCGCACAGGTTACAAGAGACCCAGTACTTC. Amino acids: CSVAHRLQETQYF.

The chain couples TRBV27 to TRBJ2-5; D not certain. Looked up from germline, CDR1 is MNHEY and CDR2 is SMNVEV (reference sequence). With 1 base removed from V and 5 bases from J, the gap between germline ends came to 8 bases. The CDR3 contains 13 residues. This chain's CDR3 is CASSLYSTETQYF. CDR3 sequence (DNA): TGTGCCAGCAGTTTATATTCGACGGAGACCCAGTACTTC.

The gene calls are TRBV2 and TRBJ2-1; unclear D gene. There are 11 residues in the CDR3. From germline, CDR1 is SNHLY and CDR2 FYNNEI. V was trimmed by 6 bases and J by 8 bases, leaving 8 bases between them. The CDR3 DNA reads TGTGCCAGCAGAGGAAACCATGAGCAGTTCTTC. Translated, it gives CASRGNHEQFF.

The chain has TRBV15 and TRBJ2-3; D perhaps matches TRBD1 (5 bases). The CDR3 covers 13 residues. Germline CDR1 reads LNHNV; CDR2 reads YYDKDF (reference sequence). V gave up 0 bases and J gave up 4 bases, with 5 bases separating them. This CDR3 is CATSRDRADTQYF. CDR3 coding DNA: TGTGCCACCAGCAGAGACAGGGCAGATACGCAGTATTTT.

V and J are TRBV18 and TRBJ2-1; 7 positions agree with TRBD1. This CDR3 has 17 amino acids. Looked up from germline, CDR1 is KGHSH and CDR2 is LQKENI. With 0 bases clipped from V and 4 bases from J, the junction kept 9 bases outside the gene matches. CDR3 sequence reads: CASSPPEPDRMYNEQFF. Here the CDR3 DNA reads TGTGCCAGCTCACCACCCGAGCCGGACAGGATGTACAATGAGCAGTTCTTC. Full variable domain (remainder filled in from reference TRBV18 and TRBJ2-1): NAGVMQNPRHLVRRRGQEARLRCSPMKGHSHVYWYRQLPEEGLKFMVYLQKENIIDESGMPKERFSAEFPKEGPSILRIQQVVRGDSAAYFCASSPPEPDRMYNEQFFGPGTRLTVL.

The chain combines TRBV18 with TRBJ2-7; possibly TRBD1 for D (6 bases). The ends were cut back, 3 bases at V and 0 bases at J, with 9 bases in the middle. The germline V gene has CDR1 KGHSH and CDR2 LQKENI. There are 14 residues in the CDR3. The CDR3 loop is CASSPRGSSYEQYF. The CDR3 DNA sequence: TGTGCCAGCTCACCGAGGGGGAGCTCCTACGAGCAGTACTTC.

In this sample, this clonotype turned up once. This CDR3 reads CATSRALQGSNTEAFF. In nucleotides, the CDR3 is TGTGCCACCAGCAGAGCCTTACAGGGGTCGAACACTGAAGCTTTCTTT. V usage is TRBV15 and J usage is TRBJ1-1, with 7 bases lining up with TRBD1. V shed 1 base and J 1 base; nucleotides not matched to a gene: 6. CDR3 length: 16 residues. Germline CDR1 and CDR2: LNHNV and YYDKDF (reference sequence).

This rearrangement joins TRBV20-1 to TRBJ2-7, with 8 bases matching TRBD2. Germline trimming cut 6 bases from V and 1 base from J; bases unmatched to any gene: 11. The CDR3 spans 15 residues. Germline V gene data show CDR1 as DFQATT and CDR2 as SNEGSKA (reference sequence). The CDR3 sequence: CSASPQAGGSYEQYF. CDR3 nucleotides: TGCAGTGCCTCCCCGCAGGCGGGAGGATCCTACGAGCAGTACTTC.

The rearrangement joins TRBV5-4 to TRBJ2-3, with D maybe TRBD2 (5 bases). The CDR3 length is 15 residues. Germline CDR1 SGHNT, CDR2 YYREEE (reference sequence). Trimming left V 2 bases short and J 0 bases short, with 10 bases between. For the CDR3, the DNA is TGTGCCAGCAGCTTTCTAGCTGGAAGCACAGATACGCAGTATTTT. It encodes CASSFLAGSTDTQYF. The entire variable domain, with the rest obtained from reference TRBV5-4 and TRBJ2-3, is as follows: ETGVTQSPTHLIKTRGQQVTLRCSSQSGHNTVSWYQQALGQGPQFIFQYYREEENGRGNFPPRFSGLQFPNYSSELNVNALELDDSALYLCASSFLAGSTDTQYFGPGTRLTVL.

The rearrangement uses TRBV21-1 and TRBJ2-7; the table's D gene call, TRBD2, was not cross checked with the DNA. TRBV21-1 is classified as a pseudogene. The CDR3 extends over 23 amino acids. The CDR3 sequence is CASSKSVLGSARTSGRIEDEQYF. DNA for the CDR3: TGTGCCAGCAGCAAATCGGTCTTGGGGTCTGCCCGGACTAGCGGGAGAATCGAGGACGAGCAGTACTTC.

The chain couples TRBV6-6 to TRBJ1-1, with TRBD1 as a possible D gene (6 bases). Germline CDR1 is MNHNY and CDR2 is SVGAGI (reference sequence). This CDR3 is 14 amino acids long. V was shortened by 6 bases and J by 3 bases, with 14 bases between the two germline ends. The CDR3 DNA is TGTGCCAGCAGCCGGCAGGGGTACGACACTGAAGCTTTCTTT. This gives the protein CASSRQGYDTEAFF.

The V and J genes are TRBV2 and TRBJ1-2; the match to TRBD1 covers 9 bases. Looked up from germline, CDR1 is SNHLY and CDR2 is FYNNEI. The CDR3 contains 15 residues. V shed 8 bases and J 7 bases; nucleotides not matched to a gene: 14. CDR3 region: CASFPGQGRQAGYTF. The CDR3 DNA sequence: TGTGCCAGCTTCCCCGGACAGGGGAGGCAGGCTGGCTACACCTTC.

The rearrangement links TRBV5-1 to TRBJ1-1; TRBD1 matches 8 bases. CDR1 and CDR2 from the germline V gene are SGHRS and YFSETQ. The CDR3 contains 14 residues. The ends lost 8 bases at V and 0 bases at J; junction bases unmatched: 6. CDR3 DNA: TGCGCCAGTGCTCCGGGACAGGTGAACACTGAAGCTTTCTTT. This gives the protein CASAPGQVNTEAFF.

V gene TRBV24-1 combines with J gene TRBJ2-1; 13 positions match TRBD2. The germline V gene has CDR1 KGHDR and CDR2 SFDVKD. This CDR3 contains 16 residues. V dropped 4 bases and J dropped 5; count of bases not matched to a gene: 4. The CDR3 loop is CATSDHGLAGDNEQFF. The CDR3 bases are TGTGCCACCAGTGACCATGGACTAGCGGGAGACAATGAGCAGTTCTTC.

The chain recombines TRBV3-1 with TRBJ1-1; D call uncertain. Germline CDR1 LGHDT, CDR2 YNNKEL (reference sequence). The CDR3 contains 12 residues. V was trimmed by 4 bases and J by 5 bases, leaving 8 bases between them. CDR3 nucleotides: TGTGCCAGCAGCCGAAGTCGTACTGAAGCTTTCTTT. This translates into CASSRSRTEAFF.

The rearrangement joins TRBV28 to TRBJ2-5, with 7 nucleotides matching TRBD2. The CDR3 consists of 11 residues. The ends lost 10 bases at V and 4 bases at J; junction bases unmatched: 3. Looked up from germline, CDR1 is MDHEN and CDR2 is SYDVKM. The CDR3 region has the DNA TGTGCCACTTTAGCGGGAGAGACCCAGTACTTC. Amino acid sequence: CATLAGETQYF.

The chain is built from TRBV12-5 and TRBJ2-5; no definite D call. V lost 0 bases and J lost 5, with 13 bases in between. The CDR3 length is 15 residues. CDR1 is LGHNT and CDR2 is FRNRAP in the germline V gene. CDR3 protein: CASGLVQSRTETQYF. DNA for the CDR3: TGTGCTAGTGGTTTGGTACAATCTAGGACGGAGACCCAGTACTTC.

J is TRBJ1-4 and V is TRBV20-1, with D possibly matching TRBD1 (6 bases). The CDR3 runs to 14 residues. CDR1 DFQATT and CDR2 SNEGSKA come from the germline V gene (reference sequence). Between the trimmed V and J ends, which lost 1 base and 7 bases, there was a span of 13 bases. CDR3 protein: CSARGGAGGEKLFF. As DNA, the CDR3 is TGCAGTGCTAGAGGGGGGGCCGGGGGTGAAAAACTGTTTTTT.

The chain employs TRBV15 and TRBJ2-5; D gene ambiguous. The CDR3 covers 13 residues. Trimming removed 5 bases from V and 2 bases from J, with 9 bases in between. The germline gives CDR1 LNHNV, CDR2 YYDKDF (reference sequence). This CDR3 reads CATSFRSQETQYF. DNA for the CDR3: TGTGCCACCAGCTTCCGGAGTCAAGAGACCCAGTACTTC.

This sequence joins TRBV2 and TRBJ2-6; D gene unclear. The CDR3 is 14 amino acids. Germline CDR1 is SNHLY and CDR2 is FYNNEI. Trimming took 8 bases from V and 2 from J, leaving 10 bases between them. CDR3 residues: CASFWDPGANVLTF. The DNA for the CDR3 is TGTGCCAGCTTTTGGGATCCTGGGGCCAACGTCCTGACTTTC.

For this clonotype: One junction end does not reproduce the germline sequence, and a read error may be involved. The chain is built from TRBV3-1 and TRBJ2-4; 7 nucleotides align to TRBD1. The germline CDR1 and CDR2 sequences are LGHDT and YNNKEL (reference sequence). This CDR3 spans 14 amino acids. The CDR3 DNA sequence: TGTGCCAGCAGCCAAATGCTATCTCACAGGGGTAGTAACTTC. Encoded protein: CASSQMLSHRGSNF.

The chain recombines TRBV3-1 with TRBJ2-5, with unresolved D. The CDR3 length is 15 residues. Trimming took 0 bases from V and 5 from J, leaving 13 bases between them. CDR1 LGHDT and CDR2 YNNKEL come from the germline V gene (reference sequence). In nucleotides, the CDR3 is TGTGCCAGCAGCCAAGATGTGGGGTCCCGGGAGACCCAGTACTTC. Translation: CASSQDVGSRETQYF.